This T cell receptor beta chain was sequenced during a study of radiation and T cells in renal cell carcinoma. The data were produced by immunoSEQ multiplex PCR, yet TCRdb's version contains in-frame clones alone and is incomplete. Found here are 25,000 to 40,000 clones, roughly 80% of them singletons; the top ten hold approximately 33%. Time point meaning: blood 4 weeks post-SBRT, at nephrectomy. Regarding treatment: 15 Gy SBRT to primary tumor, nephrectomy 4 weeks later. Germline loops: CDR1 SGHKS, CDR2 YYEKEE (reference sequence). CDR3 length equals 13 residues. Trimming took off 4 bases at V and 7 bases at J, with 9 bases between the two ends.

This clonotype was sampled from a man between 60 and 70 years old with renal cell carcinoma. The starting material was blood, obtained from a patient whose treatment included radiotherapy and nephrectomy. The rearrangement joins TRBV5-5 to TRBJ1-6; D not certain. The CDR3 spells CASSRPENSPLHF. CDR3 DNA: TGTGCCAGCAGCCGGCCGGAAAATTCACCCCTCCACTTT.